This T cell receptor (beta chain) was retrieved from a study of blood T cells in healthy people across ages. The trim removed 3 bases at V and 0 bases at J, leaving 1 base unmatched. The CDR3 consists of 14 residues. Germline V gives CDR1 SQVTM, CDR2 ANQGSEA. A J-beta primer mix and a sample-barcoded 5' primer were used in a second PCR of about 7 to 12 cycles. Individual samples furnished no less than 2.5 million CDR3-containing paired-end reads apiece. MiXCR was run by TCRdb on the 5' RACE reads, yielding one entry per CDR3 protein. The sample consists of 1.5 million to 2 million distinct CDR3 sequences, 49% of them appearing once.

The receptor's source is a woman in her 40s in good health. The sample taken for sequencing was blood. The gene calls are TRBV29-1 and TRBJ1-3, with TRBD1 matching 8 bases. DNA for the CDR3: TGCAGCGTTGAGACAGGGGCCTCTGGAAACACCATATATTTT. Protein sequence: CSVETGASGNTIYF. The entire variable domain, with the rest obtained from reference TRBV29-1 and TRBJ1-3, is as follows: SAVISQKPSRDICQRGTSLTIQCQVDSQVTMMFWYRQQPGQSLTLIATANQGSEATYESGFVIDKFPISRPNLTFSTLTVSNMSPEDSSIYLCSVETGASGNTIYFGEGSWLTVV.